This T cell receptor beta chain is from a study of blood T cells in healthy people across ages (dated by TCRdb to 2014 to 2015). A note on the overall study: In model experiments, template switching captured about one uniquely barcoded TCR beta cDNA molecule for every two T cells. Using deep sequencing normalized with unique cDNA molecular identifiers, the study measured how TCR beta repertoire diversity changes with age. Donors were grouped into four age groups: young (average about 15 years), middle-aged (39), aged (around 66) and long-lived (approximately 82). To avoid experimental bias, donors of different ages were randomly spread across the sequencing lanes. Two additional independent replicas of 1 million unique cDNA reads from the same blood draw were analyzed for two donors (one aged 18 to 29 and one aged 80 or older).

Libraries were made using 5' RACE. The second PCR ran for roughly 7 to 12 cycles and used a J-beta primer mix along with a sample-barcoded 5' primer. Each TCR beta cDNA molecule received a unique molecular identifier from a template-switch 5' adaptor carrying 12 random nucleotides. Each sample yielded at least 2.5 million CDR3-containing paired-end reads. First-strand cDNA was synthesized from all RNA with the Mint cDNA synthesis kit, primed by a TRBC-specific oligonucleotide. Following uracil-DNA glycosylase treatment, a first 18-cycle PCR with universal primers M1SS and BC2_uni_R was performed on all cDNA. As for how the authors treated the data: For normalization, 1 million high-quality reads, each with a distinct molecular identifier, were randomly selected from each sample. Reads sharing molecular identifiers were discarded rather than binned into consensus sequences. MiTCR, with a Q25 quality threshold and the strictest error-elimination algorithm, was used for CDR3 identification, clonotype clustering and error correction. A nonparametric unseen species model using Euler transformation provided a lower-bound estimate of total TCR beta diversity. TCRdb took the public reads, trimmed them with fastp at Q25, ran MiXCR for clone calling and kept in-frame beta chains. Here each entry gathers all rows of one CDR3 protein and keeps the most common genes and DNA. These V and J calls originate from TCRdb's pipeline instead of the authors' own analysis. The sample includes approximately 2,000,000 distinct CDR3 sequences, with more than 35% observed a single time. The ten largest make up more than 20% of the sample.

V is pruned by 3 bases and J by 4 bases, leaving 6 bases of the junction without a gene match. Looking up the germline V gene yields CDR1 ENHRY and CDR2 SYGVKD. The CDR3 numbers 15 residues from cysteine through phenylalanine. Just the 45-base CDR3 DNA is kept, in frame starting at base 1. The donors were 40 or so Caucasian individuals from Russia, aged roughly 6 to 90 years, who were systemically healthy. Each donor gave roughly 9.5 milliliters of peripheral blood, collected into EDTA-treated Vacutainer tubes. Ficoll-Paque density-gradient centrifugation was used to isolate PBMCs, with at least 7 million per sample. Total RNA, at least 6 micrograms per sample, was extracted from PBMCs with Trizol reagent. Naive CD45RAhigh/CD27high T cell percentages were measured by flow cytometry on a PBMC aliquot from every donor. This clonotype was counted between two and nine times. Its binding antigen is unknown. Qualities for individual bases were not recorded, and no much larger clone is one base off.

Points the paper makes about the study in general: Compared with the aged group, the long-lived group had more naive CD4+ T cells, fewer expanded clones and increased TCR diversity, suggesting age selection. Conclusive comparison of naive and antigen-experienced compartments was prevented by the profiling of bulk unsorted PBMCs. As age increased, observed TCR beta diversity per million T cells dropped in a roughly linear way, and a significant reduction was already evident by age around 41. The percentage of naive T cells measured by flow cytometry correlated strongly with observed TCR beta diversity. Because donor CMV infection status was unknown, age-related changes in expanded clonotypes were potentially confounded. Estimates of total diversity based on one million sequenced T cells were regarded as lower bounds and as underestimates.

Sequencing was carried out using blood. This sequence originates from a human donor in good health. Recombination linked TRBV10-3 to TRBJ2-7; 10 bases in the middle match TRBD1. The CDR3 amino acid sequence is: CAISDPTGGPYEQYF. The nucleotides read TGTGCCATCAGTGACCCGACAGGGGGCCCTTACGAGCAGTACTTC.